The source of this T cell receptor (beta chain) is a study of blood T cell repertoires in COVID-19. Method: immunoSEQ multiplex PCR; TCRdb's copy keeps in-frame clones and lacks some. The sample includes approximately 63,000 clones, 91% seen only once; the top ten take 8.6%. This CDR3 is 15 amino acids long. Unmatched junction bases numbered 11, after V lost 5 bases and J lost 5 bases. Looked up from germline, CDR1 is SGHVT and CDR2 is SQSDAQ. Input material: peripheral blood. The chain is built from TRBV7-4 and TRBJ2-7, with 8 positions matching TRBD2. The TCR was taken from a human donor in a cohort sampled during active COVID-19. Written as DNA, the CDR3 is TGTGCCAGCAGCCCCCCTTGCGGGAGGACGGACGAGCAGTACTTC. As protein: CASSPPCGRTDEQYF. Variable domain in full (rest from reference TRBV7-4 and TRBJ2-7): GAGVSQSPRYKVAKRGRDVALRCDSISGHVTLYWYRQTLGQGSEVLTYSQSDAQRDKSGRPSGRFSAERPERSVSTLKIQRTEQGDSAVYLCASSPPCGRTDEQYFGPGTRLTVT.